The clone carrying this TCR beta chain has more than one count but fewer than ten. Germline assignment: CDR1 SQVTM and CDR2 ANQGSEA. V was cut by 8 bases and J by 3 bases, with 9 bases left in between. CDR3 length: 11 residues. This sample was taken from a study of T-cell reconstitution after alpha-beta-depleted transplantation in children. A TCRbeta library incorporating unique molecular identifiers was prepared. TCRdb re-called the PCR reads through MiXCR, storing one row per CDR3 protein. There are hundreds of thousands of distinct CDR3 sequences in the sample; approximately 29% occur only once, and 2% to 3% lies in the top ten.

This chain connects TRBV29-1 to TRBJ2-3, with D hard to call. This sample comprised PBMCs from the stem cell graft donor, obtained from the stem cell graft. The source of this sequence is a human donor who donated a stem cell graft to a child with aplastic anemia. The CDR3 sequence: CSTEKTDTQYF. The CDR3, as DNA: TGCAGCACAGAAAAAACAGATACGCAGTATTTT.